Reported below is one T cell receptor beta chain. Only a few counts were recorded for this clone. Its specific antigen is unknown. Per-nucleotide qualities are absent, and no much larger clonotype sits a single base away. CDR1 and CDR2, per the germline V gene, are MDHEN and SYDVKM. V loses 5 bases of germline sequence and J loses 4 bases, and the interval between the two ends is 20 bases. Inclusive of the bounding cysteine and phenylalanine, the CDR3 is 16 residues long. Just the 48-base CDR3 DNA is kept, in frame starting at base 1. TCR CDR3 regions were amplified from genomic DNA by multiplex PCR using the deep immunoSEQ assay. Extracted genomic DNA from each cell subset was distributed evenly across all wells of several immunoSEQ 96-well plates, and each plate was treated as a replicate. For sorted subsets, each replicate PCR was loaded with 200 ng genomic DNA, equivalent to 30,000 or so T cell genomes. Purified libraries were measured with a Qubit 3.0 fluorometer, size-checked on a Bioanalyzer 2100, and measured again with the KAPA Library Quantification kit. A separate single-read 150-cycle Illumina NextSeq 550 flow cell was used to sequence each immunoSEQ 96-well plate. Processing in the source paper ran as follows. Because the immunoSEQ output included only junctional sequences and no quality scores, the filtering could not be the same as the filtering used for full-length reads. Sequences were annotated with PyIR, a Python wrapper for IgBLAST v1.9, using IMGT germline references to assign V/J genes and CDR3. Any read was removed if the V/J assignment was weak (E-value above 1e-6), the CDR3 was missing, or the read contained stop codons, out-of-frame junctions, or ambiguous translated residues. V3J clonotypes were defined as sequences sharing an identical inferred V gene, J gene, and CDR3 amino acid sequence. Percentage overlap between repertoires was computed as shared unique clonotypes divided by the size of the smaller repertoire. RTK rarefaction, the Chao1 estimator, and Recon v2.1 estimates of unobserved clonotypes were used to assess repertoire richness. Generation probabilities for all TCRbeta clonotypes obtained by the gDNA method from a handful of donors were computed using OLGA. TCRdb retrieved this table from immuneACCESS and kept in-frame rearrangements only. Not all clones are present; in checked studies, unresolved V genes account for under half, and no reason is known for the remainder. V and J calls and clone size are given by that table; D and trimming were obtained from the DNA. The sample includes about 680,000 clones, with about 90% observed a single time. The ten largest clones capture approximately 24% of the sample.

For the CD8 naive samples, CD45RO-negative cells were positively selected for CCR7, yielding a CD45RA+CCR7+ population from which TemRA cells were excluded. The donors were healthy, HIV-negative adults with no recently reported acute infections or vaccinations. Only Caucasian adults living in Nashville, Tennessee, USA were represented among the donors. Blood was obtained by leukapheresis, after which PBMCs were separated by Ficoll-Histopaque density gradient centrifugation and cryopreserved in liquid nitrogen vapor phase. Purity and quantity of every magnetically sorted T cell population were checked by analytical flow cytometry. From each sorted fraction, genomic DNA was isolated and quantified by UV absorbance on a Nanodrop 2000c. The entry originates in a study of shared clonotypes between healthy human individuals (TCRdb year 2020). In terms of the full investigation: The cohort comprised two women and a few men aged 18 to 49 years. For each donor, three plates each were used for CD4 naive and CD4 memory, two plates were used for CD8 naive, and one plate was used for CD8 memory. To estimate repertoire size and how much clonotypes are shared between individuals, the study performed deep sequencing of blood TCR repertoires from five healthy adults. Different laboratories and diverse techniques were used to prepare libraries and sequence TCR repertoires, to increase sequencing depth and limit assay-specific biases. Each donor's leukapheresis produced roughly between roughly 0.85 and 9.5 billion PBMCs. The full study reports these points: Compared with non-shared clonotypes, the clonotypes found in all four sorted-subset donors had higher generation probabilities. The small number of donors limited the genetic and exposure-history diversity represented. Sampling was limited to blood, and TCR repertoires in tissue likely differ from TCR repertoires in blood. Pairwise subsampling led to the expectation that sequencing depth would affect the degree of clonotype sharing among donors. When a handful of donors were compared, the shared fraction of clonotypes was about 5% for naive CD4, approximately 3.5% for naive CD8, about 2.5% for memory CD4, and approximately 0.4% for memory CD8. Rarefaction of sorted-subset datasets indicated incomplete sequencing despite the large sequencing depth. Estimated clonotype richness was generally larger for naive than for memory subsets.

The sample comprised naive CD8+ T cells sorted from blood. The label giving this sample's cell subset or site can be read as: CD45RA+CCR7+. The clonotype was recovered from a man aged 30 to 39 in good health. The V and J segments used are TRBV28 and TRBJ1-2; TRBD1 is a possible D gene, resting on 5 matching bases. The CDR3 has the sequence CASSHGPGTFSYGYTF. The nucleotide sequence reads as follows: TGTGCCAGCAGTCACGGACCCGGGACCTTCTCCTATGGCTACACCTTC.